Below, one T cell receptor (beta chain) is given with its context. Its specificity is not known. The data were taken from a study of cytomegalovirus exposure and HLA in healthy donors. Study background: The approximately 120 million unique TCR beta sequences, from 150 million to 200 million T cells, were found by an earlier analysis.

In the PCR, 60 Vbeta and 13 Jbeta primers were used. Only in-frame clones appear in the TCRdb table, and some are missing; sequencing was by immunoSEQ multiplex PCR. The data contain 60,000 to 70,000 clones, roughly 73% of them singletons. Study findings and constraints: Some 150 TCR beta chains were listed as cytomegalovirus-associated.

The sequence was collected from a woman aged 40 to 55 in good health and CMV-seropositive. Source material: PBMCs.

DNA of the CDR3: TGTGCCAGCAGCGGACTAGCGGTTCCCTACAATGAGCAGTTCTTC. Its translation is CASSGLAVPYNEQFF. This sequence joins TRBV9 and TRBJ2-1; 9 bases fit TRBD2. The CDR3 runs to 15 residues. Trimming at V came to 3 bases and at J to 2 bases, leaving 3 bases not matched to a gene. The germline gives CDR1 SGDLS, CDR2 YYNGEE.